The source of this TCR beta chain is a study of blood T cell repertoires in COVID-19. Study context: Acute-phase and convalescent COVID-19 samples originated in the United States, Italy and Spain. In each case, the material was cDNA or gDNA derived from T cells, B-cell-depleted T cells, or PBMCs.

In the original workflow: The assay estimated nucleated cells by amplifying reference gene primers. The protocol was immunoSEQ multiplex PCR, while the TCRdb copy is restricted to in-frame clones and leaves out a portion. The DNA was the basis for D and trimming; V, J and clone size are from that table. The repertoire has 100,000 to 120,000 clones, about nine tenths of them found once; the top ten carry 4.6%. This sequence originates from a woman aged 45-65 years with acute or convalescent COVID-19. Sequenced material: peripheral blood.

CDR3 sequence: CAWRIGRSSGNTIYF. The CDR3 DNA reads TGTGCCTGGAGGATAGGCCGGAGCTCTGGAAACACCATATATTTT. The V call is TRBV30, the J call TRBJ1-3, with D unclear. The CDR3 loop spans 15 amino acids. V lost 3 bases to trimming and J lost 0 bases, with 12 bases between them. Germline V gives CDR1 GTSNPN, CDR2 SVGIG (reference sequence). The entire variable domain, with the rest obtained from reference TRBV30 and TRBJ1-3, is as follows: SQTIHQWPATLVQPVGSPLSLECTVEGTSNPNLYWYRQAAGRGLQLLFYSVGIGQISSEVPQNLSASRPQDRQFILSSKKLLLSDSGFYLCAWRIGRSSGNTIYFGEGSWLTVV.